Listed below are T cell receptor beta chains from one sample, sequenced in a study of shared clonotypes between healthy human individuals. Libraries were prepared by immunoSEQ multiplex PCR; TCRdb keeps only in-frame clonotypes and omits some of them. The sample carries roughly 660,000 clones, 90% recorded once. What was sequenced was memory CD8+ T cells from PBMCs. These receptors all come from a man younger than 35 in good health. Some clones in this sample may be carry-over from other donors' samples. CDR3s include the opening cysteine and the closing phenylalanine or tryptophan. D genes are given only for firm matches. Size is stated for part of the rows, as once, few or many counts, or as a class when the clone is expanded.

d_call,clone_size,j_call,v_call,cdr3_aa,cdr3_nt
TRBD2,-,TRBJ2-7,TRBV5-1,CASKGRVAGAYEQYF,TGCGCCAGCAAAGGGAGGGTAGCGGGAGCCTACGAGCAGTACTTC
-,-,TRBJ1-1,TRBV7-9,CASSPGGGTEAFF,TGTGCCAGCAGTCCCGGAGGGGGCACTGAAGCTTTCTTT
-,-,TRBJ1-1,TRBV2,CASRGATEAFF,TGTGCCAGCAGGGGAGCCACTGAAGCTTTCTTT
-,-,TRBJ2-7,TRBV7-2,CASSLSYEQYF,TGTGCCAGCAGCCTCTCTTACGAGCAGTACTTC
-,-,TRBJ2-7,TRBV4-3,CASSQDGVGSFDEQYF,TGCGCCAGCAGCCAAGATGGGGTAGGATCGTTCGACGAGCAGTACTTC
-,-,TRBJ1-5,TRBV9,CASSPQGDYSNQPQHF,TGTGCCAGCAGCCCCCAGGGAGATTATAGCAATCAGCCCCAGCATTTT
TRBD2,-,TRBJ2-3,TRBV27,CASSLSLAGEADTQYF,TGTGCCAGCAGTTTATCACTAGCGGGAGAGGCAGATACGCAGTATTTT
-,-,TRBJ2-3,TRBV27,CASSSGLERTDTQYF,TGTGCCAGCAGTTCGGGGCTAGAGCGCACAGATACGCAGTATTTT
TRBD1,-,TRBJ2-7,TRBV4-2,CASSLTGGSSYEQYF,TGTGCCAGCAGCCTTACAGGGGGAAGCTCCTACGAGCAGTACTTC
TRBD1,-,TRBJ1-4,TRBV5-1,CASSDRVEDEKLFF,TGCGCCAGCAGTGACAGGGTGGAGGATGAAAAACTGTTTTTT
-,-,TRBJ2-7,TRBV28,CASRYRNSYEQYF,TGTGCCAGCAGATACAGGAACTCCTACGAGCAGTACTTC
-,once,TRBJ2-7,TRBV7-9,CASSLTRTASYEQYF,TGTGCCAGCAGCTTAACCCGGACAGCCTCCTACGAGCAGTACTTC
-,many,TRBJ2-5,TRBV7-2,CASSHQETQYF,TGTGCCAGCAGCCACCAAGAGACCCAGTACTTC